The clone carrying this TCR beta chain turned up a few times. This specimen belongs to a study of identifying expanded T cells in peripheral blood. Some clones are missing from TCRdb's copy, which holds only in-frame ones; the method was immunoSEQ multiplex PCR. The repertoire consists of 100,000 or so clones, with roughly 89% occurring once and the leading ten covering over 15%. Germline CDR1 is SGHVS and CDR2 is FNYEAQ. Deletions cut 2 bases from V and 11 bases from J, with 10 bases between. This CDR3 has 12 residues. This chain uses TRBV7-6 with TRBJ1-5; a possible D gene is TRBD1 (5 bases). Sequences were obtained from blood. This clonotype was obtained from a person between 18 and 69 years old in good health. The CDR3 DNA reads as TGTGCCAGCAGCTTATTGGGGGGAACCCAGCATTTT. Its translation is CASSLLGGTQHF.